This T cell receptor beta chain was profiled in a study of radiotherapy plus CTLA-4 blockade in lung cancer. Turning to the study itself: In approximately 17% of patients, objective responses were seen; around 31% had disease control. General study results and limits: Peripheral blood showed expansion of tumor-derived TCR clones after radiotherapy and ipilimumab.

CDR3 length equals 14 residues. Germline loops: CDR1 MDHEN, CDR2 SYDVKM. Trimming at V came to 8 bases and at J to 8 bases, leaving 12 bases not matched to a gene. Patients in the study, people with chemo-refractory metastatic non-small-cell lung cancer, received focal radiation plus ipilimumab CTLA-4 blockade. In regard to this clone: Its antigen is unknown.

The data were produced by immunoSEQ multiplex PCR, yet TCRdb's version contains in-frame clones alone and is incomplete. The profile shows more than 95,000 clones, about four fifths of them singletons. Sample: peripheral blood, taken from a patient treated with radiotherapy plus ipilimumab. The sequence was obtained from a human donor with non-small cell lung cancer who had a partial response to radiotherapy plus ipilimumab. Some clones in this sample may be carry-over from other donors' samples. The genes are TRBV28 and TRBJ2-1; TRBD2 aligns across 7 bases. CDR3 nucleotides: TGTGCCAGCGGAGGACTAGGCCCGACGGATGAGCAGTTCTTC. Its translation is CASGGLGPTDEQFF.